The 15 T cell receptor beta chains below come from one sample, sequenced in a study of cytomegalovirus exposure and HLA in healthy donors. PCR primers comprised 60 Vbeta and 13 Jbeta primers. The method was immunoSEQ multiplex PCR; TCRdb's version includes in-frame clones alone and lacks a portion of them. Here the sample spans over 150,000 clones, 60% to 85% being singletons. Sequenced input: PBMCs. These receptors were collected from a woman aged 40 to 50 in good health and CMV-seronegative.

The V gene is TRBV29-1, the J gene TRBJ1-5; TRBD1 matches 7 bases. V lost 6 bases, J lost 4 bases, and 6 bases stayed unmatched. The CDR3 extends over 13 amino acids. Germline CDR1 SQVTM, CDR2 ANQGSEA. The CDR3 sequence is CSVQGKENQPQHF. The CDR3 bases are TGCAGCGTACAGGGGAAGGAAAATCAGCCCCAGCATTTT.

This chain connects TRBV28 to TRBJ2-7, with D perhaps matching TRBD1 (7 bases). The germline V and J ends were trimmed by 5 bases and 6 bases, with 20 bases remaining between them. The CDR3 loop spans 15 amino acids. Looked up from germline, CDR1 is MDHEN and CDR2 is SYDVKM. The CDR3 loop is CASSARAEGAGEQYF. The CDR3 DNA follows: TGTGCCAGCAGTGCAAGGGCGGAGGGGGCAGGCGAGCAGTACTTC.

This chain uses TRBV6-1 with TRBJ1-1, with a weak D call TRBD1 (6 bases). Trimming pared 5 bases from V and 2 bases from J, leaving 15 bases between. Germline CDR1 and CDR2: MNHNS and SASEGT. The CDR3 consists of 15 residues. The chain's CDR3 is CASSLGARTNTEAFF. The DNA of the CDR3 is TGTGCCAGCAGTTTGGGGGCCAGGACCAACACTGAAGCTTTCTTT.

The chain recombines TRBV25-1 with TRBJ1-4, with D hard to call. Germline V gene sequence: CDR1 MGHDK, CDR2 SYGVNS. This CDR3 region has 16 residues. V was cut by 3 bases and J by 3 bases, with 14 bases left in between. CDR3 loop: CASSDRLGVSNEKLFF. The DNA for the CDR3 is TGTGCCAGCAGTGATCGTCTAGGAGTTTCTAATGAAAAACTGTTTTTT.

This clone was counted between two and nine times. V and J are TRBV6-1 and TRBJ2-7; TRBD2 agrees at 11 bases. Per the germline V gene, CDR1 is MNHNS and CDR2 is SASEGT. The CDR3 contains 16 residues. V lost 1 base to trimming and J lost 5 bases; unmatched junction nucleotides: 7. CDR3 nucleotides: TGTGCCAGCAGTGAAGGGACACTAGCGGGAGTTAACGAGCAGTACTTC. Amino acids: CASSEGTLAGVNEQYF.

This clone has just a few counts. J is TRBJ2-3 and V is TRBV5-4; 7 bases agree with TRBD2. Germline V lookup: CDR1 SGHNT, CDR2 YYREEE (reference sequence). The CDR3 loop spans 12 amino acids. J lost 9 bases, V lost 4 bases, and 5 bases had no gene match. The CDR3, as DNA: TGTGCCAGCAGCACCGCGGGAGACACGCAGTATTTT. It is translated as CASSTAGDTQYF.

The chain links TRBV6-1 to TRBJ2-7; 9 positions match TRBD2. V shed 5 bases and J 0 bases; nucleotides not matched to a gene: 5. Germline CDR1 is MNHNS and CDR2 is SASEGT. The CDR3 sequence is 15 residues long. The CDR3, as DNA: TGTGCCAGCAGTAACCTAGCGGGAAGCTCCTACGAGCAGTACTTC. Translated: CASSNLAGSSYEQYF.

The gene calls are TRBV6-1 and TRBJ1-1, with 8 bases fitting TRBD1. This CDR3 has 20 residues. CDR1 is MNHNS, CDR2 SASEGT, per germline. Trimming removed 3 bases from V and 0 bases from J; junction bases left unmatched: 18. In nucleotides, the CDR3 is TGTGCCAGCAGTGACGTTTTTGGACAGGGCATCCCTTCCTTGAACACTGAAGCTTTCTTT. This encodes CASSDVFGQGIPSLNTEAFF.

The chain recombines TRBV5-1 with TRBJ2-5; D ambiguous. The CDR3 sequence is 15 residues long. The V gene lost 3 bases and the J gene lost 1 base, with 13 bases spanning the gap. Germline CDR1 SGHRS, CDR2 YFSETQ. CDR3 sequence reads: CASSSYVGGQETQYF. DNA for the CDR3: TGCGCCAGCAGCTCCTATGTTGGCGGCCAAGAGACCCAGTACTTC.

The V and J genes are TRBV19 and TRBJ2-5; the D gene is possibly TRBD1 (6 bases). The V gene lost 0 bases and the J gene lost 2 bases, with 10 bases spanning the gap. The length of the CDR3 is 15 residues. Germline CDR1 and CDR2: LNHDA and SQIVND (reference sequence). In nucleotides, the CDR3 is TGTGCCAGTAGTATAGATCGGACAGTACAAGAGACCCAGTACTTC. It specifies CASSIDRTVQETQYF.

J is TRBJ2-2 and V is TRBV5-1; 7 bases match TRBD2. Trimming removed 3 bases from V and 5 bases from J; junction bases left unmatched: 10. The germline V gene encodes CDR1 SGHRS and CDR2 YFSETQ. The CDR3 runs 16 residues. CDR3 region: CASSYDPGRGTGELFF. CDR3 nucleotide sequence: TGCGCCAGCAGCTATGACCCAGGGCGGGGGACCGGGGAGCTGTTTTTT.

This chain uses TRBV5-6 with TRBJ2-1; no clear D gene. The CDR3 contains 12 residues. V shed 3 bases and J shed 12 bases, with 13 bases lying between them. CDR1 and CDR2 (germline): SGHDT, YYEEEE. In DNA, the CDR3 is TGTGCCAGCAGCTCTGCAGGCGAGAGGCAGTTCTTC. This sequence encodes CASSSAGERQFF.

The V and J genes are TRBV4-1 and TRBJ2-5, with TRBD1 matching over 7 bases. V lost 2 bases to trimming and J lost 5 bases; unmatched junction nucleotides: 5. Germline values: CDR1 MGHRA, CDR2 YSYEKL. The CDR3 sequence is 14 residues long. CDR3 bases: TGCGCCAGCAGCCAACACAGGGGCTCGGAGACCCAGTACTTC. Translating it yields CASSQHRGSETQYF.

The rearrangement links TRBV5-4 to TRBJ2-3, with 10 bases lining up with TRBD2. Per the germline V gene, CDR1 is SGHNT and CDR2 is YYREEE (reference sequence). The CDR3 totals 17 residues. With V trimmed by 4 bases and J by 2 bases, 10 bases remained unmatched. The CDR3 DNA follows: TGTGCCAGCAGCCCTAGCGGGGGCCCCCTTATCACAGATACGCAGTATTTT. This codes for CASSPSGGPLITDTQYF. Variable domain in full (rest from reference TRBV5-4 and TRBJ2-3): ETGVTQSPTHLIKTRGQQVTLRCSSQSGHNTVSWYQQALGQGPQFIFQYYREEENGRGNFPPRFSGLQFPNYSSELNVNALELDDSALYLCASSPSGGPLITDTQYFGPGTRLTVL.

This clone was seen only a few times. In DNA, the CDR3 is TGTGCCAGCCGGGAGACGGGAACCTACGAGCAGTACTTC. Translated, it gives CASRETGTYEQYF. This chain uses TRBV28 with TRBJ2-7; D perhaps matches TRBD2 (6 bases). CDR1 is MDHEN and CDR2 is SYDVKM in the germline V gene. This CDR3 is built from 13 residues. The germline V and J ends were trimmed by 8 bases and 2 bases, with 13 bases remaining between them.